This T cell receptor beta chain came from a study of blood T cell repertoires in COVID-19. The wider study: Specimens from acute and convalescent COVID-19 originated in the United States, Italy and Spain.

CDR1 is SGHTA, CDR2 FQGNSA, per germline. Deletions cut 1 base from V and 1 base from J, with 10 bases between. The length of the CDR3 is 15 residues. Sequencing used immunoSEQ multiplex PCR; TCRdb keeps in-frame clones, though not all of them. Found here are a few hundred thousand clones, roughly 89% of them singletons; the top ten hold 8.5% to 10%. This clonotype originated in a woman younger than 30 who had recovered from COVID-19. The sample taken for sequencing was PBMCs or T cells enriched from blood (not recorded which). V gene TRBV7-2 combines with J gene TRBJ2-5, with D possibly being TRBD1 (7 bases). CDR3 DNA: TGTGCCAGCAGCTTAGGGAGGGGGCCCCAAGAGACCCAGTACTTC. Amino acid sequence: CASSLGRGPQETQYF. Filled out from reference TRBV7-2 and TRBJ2-5, the complete variable domain reads GAGVSQSPSNKVTEKGKDVELRCDPISGHTALYWYRQSLGQGLEFLIYFQGNSAPDKSGLPSDRFSAERTGGSVSTLTIQRTQQEDSAVYLCASSLGRGPQETQYFGPGTRLLVL.